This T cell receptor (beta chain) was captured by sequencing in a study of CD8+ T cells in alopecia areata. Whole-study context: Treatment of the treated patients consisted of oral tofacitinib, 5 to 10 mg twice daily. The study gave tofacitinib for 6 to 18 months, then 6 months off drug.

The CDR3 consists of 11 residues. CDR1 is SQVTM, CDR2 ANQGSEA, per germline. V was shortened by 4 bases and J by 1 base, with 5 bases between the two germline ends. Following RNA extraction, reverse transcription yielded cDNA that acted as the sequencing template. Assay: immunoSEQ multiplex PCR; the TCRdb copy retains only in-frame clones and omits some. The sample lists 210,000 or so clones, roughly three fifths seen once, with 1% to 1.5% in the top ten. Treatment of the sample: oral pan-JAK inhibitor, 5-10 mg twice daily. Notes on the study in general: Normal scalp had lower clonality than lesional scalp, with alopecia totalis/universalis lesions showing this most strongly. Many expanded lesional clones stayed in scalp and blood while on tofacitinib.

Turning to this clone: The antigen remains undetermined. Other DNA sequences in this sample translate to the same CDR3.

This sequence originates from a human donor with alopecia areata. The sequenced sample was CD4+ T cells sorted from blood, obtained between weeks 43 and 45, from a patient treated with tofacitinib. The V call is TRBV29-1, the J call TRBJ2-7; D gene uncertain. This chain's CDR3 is CSVGQSYEQYF. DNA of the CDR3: TGCAGCGTTGGCCAGTCCTACGAGCAGTACTTC.